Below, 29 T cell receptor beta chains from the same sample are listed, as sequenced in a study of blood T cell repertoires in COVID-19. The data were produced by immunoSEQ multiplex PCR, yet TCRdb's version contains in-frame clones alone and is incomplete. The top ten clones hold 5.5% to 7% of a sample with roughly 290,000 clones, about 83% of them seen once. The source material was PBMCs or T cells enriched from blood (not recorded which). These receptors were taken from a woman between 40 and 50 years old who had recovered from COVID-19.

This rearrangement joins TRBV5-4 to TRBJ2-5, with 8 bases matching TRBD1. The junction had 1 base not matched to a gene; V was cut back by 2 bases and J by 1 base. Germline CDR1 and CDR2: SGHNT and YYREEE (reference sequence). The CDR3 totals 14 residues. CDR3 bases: TGTGCCAGCAGCTTTCAGGGGGCCCAAGAGACCCAGTACTTC. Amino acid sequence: CASSFQGAQETQYF. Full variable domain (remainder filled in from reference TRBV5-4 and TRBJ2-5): ETGVTQSPTHLIKTRGQQVTLRCSSQSGHNTVSWYQQALGQGPQFIFQYYREEENGRGNFPPRFSGLQFPNYSSELNVNALELDDSALYLCASSFQGAQETQYFGPGTRLLVL.

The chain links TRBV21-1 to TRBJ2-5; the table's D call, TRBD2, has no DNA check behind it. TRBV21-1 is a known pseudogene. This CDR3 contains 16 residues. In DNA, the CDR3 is TGTGCCAGCAGCAAAGGGGGGGTAGCGCGGGAAGAGACCCAGTACTTC. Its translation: CASSKGGVAREETQYF.

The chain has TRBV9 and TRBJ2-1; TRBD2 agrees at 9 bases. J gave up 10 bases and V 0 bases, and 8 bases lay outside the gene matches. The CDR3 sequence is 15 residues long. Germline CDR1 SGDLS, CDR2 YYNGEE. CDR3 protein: CASSVVLAGVSEQFF. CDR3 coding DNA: TGTGCCAGCAGCGTAGTATTAGCGGGAGTTAGCGAGCAGTTCTTC.

In DNA, the CDR3 is TGTGCCAGTAGATCCTATGTGTTCCCTAGCGGGAATTCGGCGGGCACCGGGGAGCTGTTTTTT. As protein: CASRSYVFPSGNSAGTGELFF. The chain is built from TRBV19 and TRBJ2-2; 9 bases map to TRBD2. Germline CDR1 and CDR2: LNHDA and SQIVND (reference sequence). Trimming took 6 bases from V and 4 from J; bases not matched to a gene: 24. The CDR3 extends over 21 amino acids.

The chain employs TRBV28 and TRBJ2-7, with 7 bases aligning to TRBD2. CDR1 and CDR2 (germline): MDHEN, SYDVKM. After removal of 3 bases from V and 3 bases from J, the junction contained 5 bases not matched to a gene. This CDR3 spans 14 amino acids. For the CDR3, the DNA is TGTGCCAGCAGTTTCGGGGGAGGGTACTACGAGCAGTACTTC. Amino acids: CASSFGGGYYEQYF.

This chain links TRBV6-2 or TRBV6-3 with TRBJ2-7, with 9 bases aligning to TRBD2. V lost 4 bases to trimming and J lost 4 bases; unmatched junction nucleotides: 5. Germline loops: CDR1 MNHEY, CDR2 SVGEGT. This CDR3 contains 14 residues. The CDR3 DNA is TGTGCCAGCAGTTCAACGGGACTAGCTTACGAGCAGTACTTC. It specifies CASSSTGLAYEQYF.

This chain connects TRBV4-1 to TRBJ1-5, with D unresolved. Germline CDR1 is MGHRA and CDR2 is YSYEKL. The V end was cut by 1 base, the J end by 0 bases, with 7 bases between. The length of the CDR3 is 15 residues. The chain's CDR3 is CASSQVATSNQPQHF. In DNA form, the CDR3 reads TGCGCCAGCAGCCAAGTGGCAACTAGCAATCAGCCCCAGCATTTT.

The CDR3 bases are TGTGCCAGCAGTGGTGTTAGACAGGGGGCCGATGGCTACACCTTC. Its translation is CASSGVRQGADGYTF. V is TRBV27 and J is TRBJ1-2; 10 nucleotides line up with TRBD1. Trimming cost V 5 bases and J 6 bases; bases outside gene matches: 9. The CDR3 is made up of 15 amino acids. Germline V gives CDR1 MNHEY, CDR2 SMNVEV (reference sequence).

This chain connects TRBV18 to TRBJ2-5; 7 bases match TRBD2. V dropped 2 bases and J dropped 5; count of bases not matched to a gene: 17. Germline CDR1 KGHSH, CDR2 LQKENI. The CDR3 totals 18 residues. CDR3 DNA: TGTGCCAGCTCACCAGGGGGGGAGTACGAACTCCGCCGGGAGACCCAGTACTTC. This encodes CASSPGGEYELRRETQYF.

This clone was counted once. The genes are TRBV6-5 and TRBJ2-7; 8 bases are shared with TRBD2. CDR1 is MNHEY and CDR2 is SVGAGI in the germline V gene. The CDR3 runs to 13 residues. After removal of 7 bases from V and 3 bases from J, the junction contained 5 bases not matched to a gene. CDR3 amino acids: CASKTGTSYEQYF. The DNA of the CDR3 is TGTGCCAGCAAGACCGGGACTAGCTACGAGCAGTACTTC.

The CDR3 sequence: CASSQGRSSGSLYEQYF. In DNA form, the CDR3 reads TGTGCCAGCAGCCAAGGCCGGTCTAGCGGGAGTCTCTACGAGCAGTACTTC. This rearrangement joins TRBV4-2 to TRBJ2-7; 10 nucleotides match TRBD2. This CDR3 has 17 residues. The trim removed 1 base at V and 3 bases at J, leaving 9 bases unmatched. Germline V CDR1 and CDR2: LGHNA, YNFKEQ.

DNA of the CDR3: TGTGCCAGCACTCGGATAGCGGGAGGGATATACAATGAGCAGTTCTTC. Amino acids: CASTRIAGGIYNEQFF. This sequence joins TRBV2 and TRBJ2-1; 11 positions match TRBD2. The CDR3 extends over 16 amino acids. V lost 7 bases to trimming and J lost 4 bases; unmatched junction nucleotides: 9. Germline CDR1 reads SNHLY; CDR2 reads FYNNEI.

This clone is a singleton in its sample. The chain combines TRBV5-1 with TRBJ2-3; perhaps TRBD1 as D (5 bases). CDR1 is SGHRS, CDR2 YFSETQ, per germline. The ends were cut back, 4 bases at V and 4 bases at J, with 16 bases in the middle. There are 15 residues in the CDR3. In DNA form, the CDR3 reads TGCGCCAGCAGCCCCGCAGGGAATCGGGCAGATACGCAGTATTTT. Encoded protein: CASSPAGNRADTQYF.

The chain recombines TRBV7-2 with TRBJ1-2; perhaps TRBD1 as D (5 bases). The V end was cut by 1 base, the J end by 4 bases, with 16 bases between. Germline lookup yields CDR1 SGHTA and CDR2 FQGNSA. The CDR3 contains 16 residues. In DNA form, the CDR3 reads TGTGCCAGCAGCTTAGGAGGGGCCCGGGGGAGCTATGGCTACACCTTC. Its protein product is CASSLGGARGSYGYTF.

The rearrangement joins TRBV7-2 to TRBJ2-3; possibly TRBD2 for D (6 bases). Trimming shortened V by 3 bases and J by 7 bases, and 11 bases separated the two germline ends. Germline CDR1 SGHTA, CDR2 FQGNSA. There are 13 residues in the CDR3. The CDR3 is CASSFGGTNTQYF. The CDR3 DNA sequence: TGTGCCAGCAGCTTCGGCGGGACCAATACGCAGTATTTT.

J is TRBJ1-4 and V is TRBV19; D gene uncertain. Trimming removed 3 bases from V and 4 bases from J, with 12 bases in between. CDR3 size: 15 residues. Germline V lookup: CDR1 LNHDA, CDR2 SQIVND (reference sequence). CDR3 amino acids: CASSMERKLNEKLFF. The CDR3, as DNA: TGTGCCAGTAGTATGGAGCGGAAACTTAATGAAAAACTGTTTTTT. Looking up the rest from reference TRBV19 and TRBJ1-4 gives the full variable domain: DGGITQSPKYLFRKEGQNVTLSCEQNLNHDAMYWYRQDPGQGLRLIYYSQIVNDFQKGDIAEGYSVSREKKESFPLTVTSAQKNPTAFYLCASSMERKLNEKLFFGSGTQLSVL.

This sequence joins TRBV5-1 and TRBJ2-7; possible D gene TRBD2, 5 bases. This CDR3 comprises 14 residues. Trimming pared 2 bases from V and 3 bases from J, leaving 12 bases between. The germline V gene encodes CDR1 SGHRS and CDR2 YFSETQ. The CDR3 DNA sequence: TGCGCCAGCAGCTTAATCGACGGGGTCTACGAGCAGTACTTC. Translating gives CASSLIDGVYEQYF.

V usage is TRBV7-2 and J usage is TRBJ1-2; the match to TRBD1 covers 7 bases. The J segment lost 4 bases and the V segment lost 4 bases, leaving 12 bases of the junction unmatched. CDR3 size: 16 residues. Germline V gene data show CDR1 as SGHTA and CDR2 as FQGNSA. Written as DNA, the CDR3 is TGTGCCAGCAGCTCCCCCGGGACTCAGGGGGGCTATGGCTACACCTTC. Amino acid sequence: CASSSPGTQGGYGYTF.

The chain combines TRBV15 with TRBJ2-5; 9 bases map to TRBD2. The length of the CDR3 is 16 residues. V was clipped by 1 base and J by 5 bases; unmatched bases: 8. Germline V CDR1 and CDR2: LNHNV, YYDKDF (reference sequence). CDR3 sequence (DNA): TGTGCCACCAGCAGAGGTGGCGGGAGGGCCGCGGAGACCCAGTACTTC. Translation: CATSRGGGRAAETQYF.

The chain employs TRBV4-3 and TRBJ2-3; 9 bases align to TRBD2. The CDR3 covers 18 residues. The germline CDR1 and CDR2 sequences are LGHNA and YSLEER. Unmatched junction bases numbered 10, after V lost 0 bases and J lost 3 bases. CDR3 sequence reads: CASSQDSLREGRTDTQYF. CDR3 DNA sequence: TGCGCCAGCAGCCAAGATTCATTGCGGGAGGGCCGTACAGATACGCAGTATTTT.

The CDR3 DNA follows: TGTGCCAGTAGTATTGCGGGCCCGGGGGACGAGCAGTACTTC. This gives the protein CASSIAGPGDEQYF. This rearrangement joins TRBV19 to TRBJ2-7, with D possibly TRBD2 on 6 matching bases. The ends were cut back, 3 bases at V and 5 bases at J, with 14 bases in the middle. The CDR3 has 14 residues. Germline loops: CDR1 LNHDA, CDR2 SQIVND (reference sequence). Full variable domain (outside the CDR3, taken from reference TRBV19 and TRBJ2-7): DGGITQSPKYLFRKEGQNVTLSCEQNLNHDAMYWYRQDPGQGLRLIYYSQIVNDFQKGDIAEGYSVSREKKESFPLTVTSAQKNPTAFYLCASSIAGPGDEQYFGPGTRLTVT.

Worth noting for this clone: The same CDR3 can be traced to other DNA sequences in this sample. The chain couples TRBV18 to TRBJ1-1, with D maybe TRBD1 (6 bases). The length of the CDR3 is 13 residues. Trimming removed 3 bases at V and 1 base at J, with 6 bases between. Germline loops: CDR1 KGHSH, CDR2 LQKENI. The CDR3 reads CASSPGQNTEAFF. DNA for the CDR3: TGTGCCAGCTCACCGGGACAGAACACTGAAGCTTTCTTT.

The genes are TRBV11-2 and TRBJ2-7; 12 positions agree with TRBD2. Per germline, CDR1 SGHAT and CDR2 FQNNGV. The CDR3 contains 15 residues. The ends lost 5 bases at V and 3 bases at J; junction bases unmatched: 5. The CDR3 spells CASSAETSGSYEQYF. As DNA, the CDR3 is TGTGCCAGCAGCGCAGAGACTAGCGGGAGCTACGAGCAGTACTTC.

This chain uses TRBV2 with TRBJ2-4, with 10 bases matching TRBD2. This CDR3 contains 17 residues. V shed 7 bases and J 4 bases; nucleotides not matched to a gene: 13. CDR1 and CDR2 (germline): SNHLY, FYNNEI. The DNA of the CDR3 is TGTGCCAGCACCAACCCCTCGGGAGCGGGGGGGAAAAACATTCAGTACTTC. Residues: CASTNPSGAGGKNIQYF.

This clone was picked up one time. Here the CDR3 DNA reads TGTGCCAGCTCACTAGCGGGAGTACTGGAGACCCAGTACTTC. Translation: CASSLAGVLETQYF. The genes are TRBV7-2 and TRBJ2-5; 11 bases align to TRBD2. This CDR3 contains 14 residues. The germline CDR1 and CDR2 sequences are SGHTA and FQGNSA. V gave up 8 bases and J gave up 5 bases; unmatched junction bases: 7. Full variable domain (missing parts from reference TRBV7-2 and TRBJ2-5): GAGVSQSPSNKVTEKGKDVELRCDPISGHTALYWYRQSLGQGLEFLIYFQGNSAPDKSGLPSDRFSAERTGGSVSTLTIQRTQQEDSAVYLCASSLAGVLETQYFGPGTRLLVL.

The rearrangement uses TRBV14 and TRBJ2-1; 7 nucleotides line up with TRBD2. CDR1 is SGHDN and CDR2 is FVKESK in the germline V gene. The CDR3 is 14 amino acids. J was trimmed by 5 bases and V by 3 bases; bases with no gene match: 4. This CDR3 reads CASSQSGTHNEQFF. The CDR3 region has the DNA TGTGCCAGCAGCCAGAGCGGGACTCACAATGAGCAGTTCTTC.

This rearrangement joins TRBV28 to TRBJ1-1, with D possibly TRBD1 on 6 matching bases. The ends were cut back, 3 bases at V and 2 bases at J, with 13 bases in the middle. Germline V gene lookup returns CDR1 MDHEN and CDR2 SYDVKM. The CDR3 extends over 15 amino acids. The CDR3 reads CASSFLGARNTEAFF. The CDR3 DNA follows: TGTGCCAGCAGTTTCTTGGGGGCCAGAAACACTGAAGCTTTCTTT.

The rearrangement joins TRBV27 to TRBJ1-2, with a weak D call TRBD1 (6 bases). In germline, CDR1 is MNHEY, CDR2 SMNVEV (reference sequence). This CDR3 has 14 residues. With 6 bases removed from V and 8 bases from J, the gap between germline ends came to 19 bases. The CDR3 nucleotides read TGTGCCAGCAGCCGTTCAAACAGGGATTTAGGCTACACCTTC. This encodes CASSRSNRDLGYTF.

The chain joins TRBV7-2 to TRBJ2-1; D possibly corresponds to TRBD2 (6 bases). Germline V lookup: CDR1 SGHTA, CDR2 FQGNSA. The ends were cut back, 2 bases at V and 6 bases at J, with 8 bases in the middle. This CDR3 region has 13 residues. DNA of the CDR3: TGTGCCAGCAGCTTATCGGGAGTCAATGAGCAGTTCTTC. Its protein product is CASSLSGVNEQFF.